The 5 T cell receptor beta chains presented below share a single source sample, sequenced in a study of T cell changes during pregnancy in multiple sclerosis. TCRdb's table, derived via immunoSEQ multiplex PCR, lists solely in-frame clones and lacks some. Among tens of thousands of clones, around 93% were seen once, and the ten largest hold around 0.75%. The sequences come from peripheral blood, collected in the second trimester of pregnancy. These receptors were collected from a female donor in good health, enrolled as a control in a pregnancy study.

CDR3 DNA sequence: TGTGCCAGTAGTATGAGACAGGGGCGAACTGAAGCTTTCTTT. Its protein is CASSMRQGRTEAFF. The chain joins TRBV19 to TRBJ1-1; 8 bases line up with TRBD1. Germline V lookup: CDR1 LNHDA, CDR2 SQIVND (reference sequence). The CDR3 runs 14 residues. V was pared by 3 bases and J by 5 bases, with 5 bases of the junction left unmatched. Complete variable domain (other parts from reference TRBV19 and TRBJ1-1): DGGITQSPKYLFRKEGQNVTLSCEQNLNHDAMYWYRQDPGQGLRLIYYSQIVNDFQKGDIAEGYSVSREKKESFPLTVTSAQKNPTAFYLCASSMRQGRTEAFFGQGTRLTVV.

The chain couples TRBV7-9 to TRBJ1-1; 7 positions agree with TRBD1. This CDR3 comprises 13 residues. V lost 4 bases to trimming and J lost 6 bases; unmatched junction nucleotides: 5. Germline values: CDR1 SEHNR, CDR2 FQNEAQ (reference sequence). The CDR3 region has the DNA TGTGCCAGCAGCTCGCCGGGACAGTCTGAAGCTTTCTTT. Translated, it gives CASSSPGQSEAFF.

The chain links TRBV11-2 to TRBJ2-2; D is ambiguous. Germline loops: CDR1 SGHAT, CDR2 FQNNGV. The V and J ends lost 4 bases and 4 bases respectively, with 4 bases between them. This CDR3 has 12 amino acids. CDR3 in amino acids: CASSWSTGELFF. CDR3 bases: TGTGCCAGCAGCTGGAGCACCGGGGAGCTGTTTTTT.

The chain couples TRBV18 to TRBJ1-5; 7 bases are a match to TRBD1. CDR1 and CDR2 from the germline V gene are KGHSH and LQKENI. The CDR3 totals 13 residues. V shed 6 bases and J 4 bases; nucleotides not matched to a gene: 3. The CDR3 loop reads CASSPTGNQPQHF. CDR3 sequence (DNA): TGTGCCAGCTCCCCGACAGGGAATCAGCCCCAGCATTTT.

The chain is built from TRBV2 and TRBJ1-2, with 9 bases lining up with TRBD1. This CDR3 contains 13 residues. The V and J ends lost 4 bases and 8 bases, in that order; junction bases with no gene match: 5. In germline, CDR1 is SNHLY, CDR2 FYNNEI. CDR3 region: CASSGTGEVGYTF. In DNA form, the CDR3 reads TGTGCCAGCAGTGGGACAGGGGAGGTCGGCTACACCTTC.